The 22 T cell receptor beta chains reported below all come from one sample, sequenced in a study of OX40 agonist ivuxolimab in advanced cancers. Some clones are missing from TCRdb's copy, which holds only in-frame ones; the method was immunoSEQ multiplex PCR. Of about 81,000 clones listed, 85% to 95% were seen once; the top ten hold more than 13%. The sequences come from CD4+ or CD8+ T cells sorted from blood, collected in a trial of the OX40 agonist ivuxolimab. The receptor set was obtained from an adult with an advanced solid tumor such as melanoma, head and neck, liver or kidney cancer.

J is TRBJ1-4 and V is TRBV7-9, with no clear D. The CDR3 consists of 14 residues. Germline V gives CDR1 SEHNR, CDR2 FQNEAQ (reference sequence). V was trimmed by 5 bases and J by 7 bases, leaving 14 bases between them. The CDR3 spells CASSEVTGGEKLFF. CDR3 coding DNA: TGTGCCAGCAGCGAAGTTACGGGTGGTGAAAAACTGTTTTTT.

The genes are TRBV7-9 and TRBJ1-1, with D tentatively TRBD1 (5 bases). The CDR3 runs 16 residues. The germline V gene has CDR1 SEHNR and CDR2 FQNEAQ (reference sequence). V lost 1 base to trimming and J lost 3 bases, with 15 bases between them. The CDR3 protein is CASSLEGRQRDTEAFF. CDR3 in DNA: TGTGCCAGCAGCTTAGAAGGAAGACAGAGGGACACTGAAGCTTTCTTT.

This chain connects TRBV27 to TRBJ1-1, with TRBD1 matching 7 bases. Germline CDR1 and CDR2: MNHEY and SMNVEV (reference sequence). This CDR3 spans 15 amino acids. Trimming took 5 bases from V and 4 from J; bases not matched to a gene: 10. The CDR3 spells CASSLRDSGITEAFF. The CDR3 DNA sequence: TGTGCCAGCAGTCTCCGGGACAGCGGGATCACTGAAGCTTTCTTT.

The CDR3 loop reads CASSATAHPAKNIQYF. The CDR3 coding sequence is TGTGCCAGCAGCGCAACCGCGCATCCAGCCAAAAACATTCAGTACTTC. The chain combines TRBV7-6 with TRBJ2-4; D is uncertain. The CDR3 sequence is 16 residues long. Germline V gene sequence: CDR1 SGHVS, CDR2 FNYEAQ. V lost 5 bases to trimming and J lost 0 bases, with 14 bases between them. Combining the CDR3 with reference TRBV7-6 and TRBJ2-4 gives the whole variable domain GAGVSQSPRYKVTKRGQDVALRCDPISGHVSLYWYRQALGQGPEFLTYFNYEAQQDKSGLPNDRFSAERPEGSISTLTIQRTEQRDSAMYRCASSATAHPAKNIQYFGAGTRLSVL.

The V and J genes are TRBV5-6 and TRBJ1-3, with D possibly TRBD1 on 6 matching bases. This CDR3 has 17 residues. Germline CDR1 and CDR2: SGHDT and YYEEEE. V lost 0 bases and J 0 bases, leaving 13 bases between the germline ends. The CDR3 spells CASSLGTAPYSGNTIYF. The DNA for the CDR3 is TGTGCCAGCAGCTTGGGGACAGCTCCCTACTCTGGAAACACCATATATTTT.

In its sample, this clone was seen once. The rearrangement joins TRBV5-1 to TRBJ2-7; 10 nucleotides match TRBD1. The junction had 6 bases not matched to a gene; V was cut back by 2 bases and J by 4 bases. Germline V gives CDR1 SGHRS, CDR2 YFSETQ. The CDR3 has 15 residues. As DNA, the CDR3 is TGCGCCAGCAGCTTAACGACAGGGGGCGTTTACGAGCAGTACTTC. This translates into CASSLTTGGVYEQYF. The full variable domain, completed using reference TRBV5-1 and TRBJ2-7, is KAGVTQTPRYLIKTRGQQVTLSCSPISGHRSVSWYQQTPGQGLQFLFEYFSETQRNKGNFPGRFSGRQFSNSRSEMNVSTLELGDSALYLCASSLTTGGVYEQYFGPGTRLTVT.

This chain joins TRBV4-3 and TRBJ1-3; D is ambiguous. Trimming shortened V by 0 bases and J by 3 bases, and 9 bases separated the two germline ends. The CDR3 spans 15 residues. Germline assignment: CDR1 LGHNA and CDR2 YSLEER. This chain's CDR3 is CASSQDSSSGNTIYF. CDR3 DNA: TGCGCCAGCAGCCAAGATTCATCAAGTGGAAACACCATATATTTT.

The rearrangement uses TRBV30 and TRBJ2-7; possibly TRBD2 for D (6 bases). Germline loops: CDR1 GTSNPN, CDR2 SVGIG (reference sequence). This CDR3 region has 14 residues. Trimming removed 0 bases at V and 7 bases at J, with 16 bases between. Here the CDR3 DNA reads TGTGCCTGGAGTGTACCGGACACCCGGGGGGAGCAGTACTTC. It translates to CAWSVPDTRGEQYF.

The rearrangement uses TRBV11-2 and TRBJ2-7, with D perhaps matching TRBD2 (6 bases). The CDR3 loop spans 15 amino acids. V lost 2 bases and J lost 1, with 12 bases in between. CDR1 and CDR2 (germline): SGHAT, FQNNGV. CDR3 sequence reads: CASSLIDGTSYEQYF. The CDR3, as DNA: TGTGCCAGCAGCTTAATTGATGGGACTTCCTACGAGCAGTACTTC.

The chain joins TRBV27 to TRBJ2-1; 8 bases fit TRBD1. Germline values: CDR1 MNHEY, CDR2 SMNVEV (reference sequence). Unmatched junction bases numbered 13, after V lost 7 bases and J lost 5 bases. The CDR3 covers 16 residues. CDR3 in amino acids: CASTPSTGVRNNEQFF. DNA for the CDR3: TGTGCCAGCACCCCCTCGACAGGGGTTAGGAACAATGAGCAGTTCTTC.

This chain joins TRBV9 and TRBJ1-1, with 8 bases identical to TRBD1. The CDR3 runs to 15 residues. Trimming at V came to 1 base and at J to 5 bases, leaving 7 bases not matched to a gene. Germline CDR1 and CDR2: SGDLS and YYNGEE. CDR3 protein: CASSVSTGEGTEAFF. CDR3 DNA sequence: TGTGCCAGCAGCGTATCGACAGGGGAGGGGACTGAAGCTTTCTTT.

The CDR3 DNA follows: TGTGCCAGCAGCTTTCACAGCACGTCTGCAACTAATGAAAAACTGTTTTTT. This translates into CASSFHSTSATNEKLFF. The V call is TRBV7-2, the J call TRBJ1-4; D gene uncertain. The CDR3 sequence is 17 residues long. Trimming shortened V by 3 bases and J by 0 bases, and 14 bases separated the two germline ends. Per the germline V gene, CDR1 is SGHTA and CDR2 is FQGNSA.

The chain carries TRBV7-3 and TRBJ2-1; D not resolved. The V gene's germline CDR1 is SGHTA and CDR2 FQGTGA. Deletions cut 6 bases from V and 5 bases from J, with 17 bases between. This CDR3 has 15 residues. In DNA form, the CDR3 reads TGTGCCAGCAGTTCCCACTACTACCACGACAATGAGCAGTTCTTC. Its protein is CASSSHYYHDNEQFF.

This clone came up once. The rearrangement uses TRBV7-2 and TRBJ2-7, with D possibly matching TRBD2 (6 bases). The CDR3 length is 15 residues. CDR1 and CDR2 (germline): SGHTA, FQGNSA. V was pared by 1 base and J by 2 bases, with 12 bases between. The CDR3 DNA is TGTGCCAGCAGCTTAGGTGGGACTCGTCCCTACGAGCAGTACTTC. Its translation: CASSLGGTRPYEQYF.

This chain connects TRBV7-6 to TRBJ2-1; 9 bases match TRBD2. V lost 3 bases to trimming and J lost 10 bases; unmatched junction nucleotides: 10. The CDR3 has 15 amino acids. The V gene's germline CDR1 is SGHVS and CDR2 FNYEAQ. The CDR3 region has the DNA TGTGCCAGCAGCTTCGGACTAGCGAGGACGACAGAGCAGTTCTTC. Translated: CASSFGLARTTEQFF.

The chain is built from TRBV5-6 and TRBJ1-1; D gene uncertain. This CDR3 is 14 amino acids long. V gave up 0 bases and J gave up 6 bases, with 12 bases separating them. Germline values: CDR1 SGHDT, CDR2 YYEEEE. The CDR3 reads CASSLGAAAAEAFF. CDR3 DNA sequence: TGTGCCAGCAGCTTGGGAGCAGCCGCGGCTGAAGCTTTCTTT. Full variable domain (remainder filled in from reference TRBV5-6 and TRBJ1-1): DAGVTQSPTHLIKTRGQQVTLRCSPKSGHDTVSWYQQALGQGPQFIFQYYEEEERQRGNFPDRFSGHQFPNYSSELNVNALLLGDSALYLCASSLGAAAAEAFFGQGTRLTVV.

The chain joins TRBV11-3 to TRBJ2-1; 8 positions match TRBD1. The germline gives CDR1 SGHNT, CDR2 YENEEA. This CDR3 is 16 amino acids long. V dropped 3 bases and J dropped 4; count of bases not matched to a gene: 8. The CDR3: CASSLRGQDYYNEQFF. The CDR3, as DNA: TGTGCCAGCAGCTTGAGGGGACAGGACTATTACAATGAGCAGTTCTTC.

This rearrangement joins TRBV11-2 to TRBJ2-5; perhaps TRBD1 as D (6 bases). V was shortened by 5 bases and J by 4 bases, with 17 bases between the two germline ends. Germline V gene sequence: CDR1 SGHAT, CDR2 FQNNGV. This CDR3 spans 15 amino acids. CDR3 in amino acids: CASSPTLGAAETQYF. The CDR3 DNA reads as TGTGCCAGCAGCCCGACTCTGGGGGCGGCAGAGACCCAGTACTTC.

In this sample, this clone turned up a few times. This chain joins TRBV19 and TRBJ1-5, with 7 nucleotides matching TRBD1. This CDR3 has 15 amino acids. Germline trimming cut 4 bases from V and 4 bases from J; bases unmatched to any gene: 7. CDR1 is LNHDA and CDR2 is SQIVND in the germline V gene (reference sequence). Written as DNA, the CDR3 is TGTGCCAGTAGTAGGGTGGGACAGAGGAATCAGCCCCAGCATTTT. Translation: CASSRVGQRNQPQHF.

The chain is built from TRBV10-3 and TRBJ2-3; 7 nucleotides match TRBD1. Per the germline V gene, CDR1 is ENHRY and CDR2 is SYGVKD. The V segment lost 0 bases and the J segment 1 base; nucleotides outside the gene matches: 1. This CDR3 comprises 15 residues. For the CDR3, the DNA is TGTGCCATCAGTGAGTCAGGGACAGGCACAGATACGCAGTATTTT. Its protein is CAISESGTGTDTQYF.

This chain joins TRBV9 and TRBJ2-7, with TRBD2 matching 8 bases. Germline V gene lookup returns CDR1 SGDLS and CDR2 YYNGEE. The CDR3 has 17 residues. The trim removed 3 bases at V and 2 bases at J, leaving 13 bases unmatched. This chain's CDR3 is CASSGSGGGGPAYEQYF. CDR3 DNA sequence: TGTGCCAGCAGCGGCAGCGGGGGTGGGGGACCCGCCTACGAGCAGTACTTC.

J is TRBJ2-3 and V is TRBV29-1, with TRBD2 matching over 7 bases. With V trimmed by 3 bases and J by 4 bases, 16 bases remained unmatched. CDR1 SQVTM and CDR2 ANQGSEA come from the germline V gene. The CDR3 has 17 amino acids. CDR3 loop: CSVDGGVRSGSADTQYF. CDR3 DNA sequence: TGCAGCGTTGATGGGGGGGTCCGGTCCGGGAGCGCAGATACGCAGTATTTT.